A selection of T cell receptor beta chains follows, all from one sample in a study of T-cell reconstitution after alpha-beta-depleted transplantation in children. TCRdb used MiXCR to reprocess the PCR reads, holding one entry per CDR3 protein. The sample yields 500,000 to 750,000 distinct CDR3 sequences, about a quarter seen once. The sample consisted of PBMCs, taken before TCRalphabeta/CD19-depleted stem cell transplant. The receptor source for this set is a boy under two years old with Wiskott-Aldrich syndrome, due to receive a stem cell transplant. Each CDR3 is given with its conserved first and last residue. The D gene is left open where the match is weak. Part of the rows lack a size; the others show once, few, many or a class for expanded clones.

TRBV12-3/TRBV12-4	-	-	TRBJ1-1	TGTGCCAGCAGTCCCCGGGCACGAGGCGGAAGCGCTGAAGCTTTCTTT	CASSPRARGGSAEAFF
TRBV9	TRBD1	few	TRBJ2-7	TGTGCCAGCAGCGTAGCCGGGACAGGGCCCCACGAGCAGTACTTC	CASSVAGTGPHEQYF
TRBV5-1	TRBD2	-	TRBJ2-3	TGCGCCAGCAGTTCAGTCCTAGCGGGTCGAGATACGCAGTATTTT	CASSSVLAGRDTQYF
TRBV12-3/TRBV12-4	-	-	TRBJ2-1	TGTGCCAGCAGGACGGGATTTGAGCAGTTCTTC	CASRTGFEQFF
TRBV3-1	-	few	TRBJ2-5	TGTGCCAGCAGCCAAGTTCCGGGCCCGAGGGAGACCCAGTACTTC	CASSQVPGPRETQYF
TRBV10-3	TRBD2	-	TRBJ2-3	TGTGCCATCACGCGGGAGGGCCTGAATACGCAGTATTTT	CAITREGLNTQYF
TRBV7-2	-	-	TRBJ2-2	TGTGCCAGCAGCCTCGGGACTTCTCCCGGGGAGCTGTTTTTT	CASSLGTSPGELFF
TRBV2	TRBD2	-	TRBJ2-1	TGTGCCAGCAGTGTGGGTGGGAGGGCGGTAGAGCAGTTCTTC	CASSVGGRAVEQFF
TRBV2	-	few	TRBJ2-7	TGTGCCAGCTGCTTAGCAGGGACAAAATGCGAGCAGTACTTC	CASCLAGTKCEQYF
TRBV5-1	TRBD1	few	TRBJ2-7	TGCGCCAGCAGCTTTCGAACAGGGGGACACGAGCAGTACTTC	CASSFRTGGHEQYF
TRBV18	-	-	TRBJ2-7	TGTGCCAGCTCCGTTAAGGGGGGCCACGAGCAGTACTTC	CASSVKGGHEQYF
TRBV20-1	-	-	TRBJ1-2	TGCAGTGCTAGCAGGGTTTATGATGGCTACACCTTC	CSASRVYDGYTF
TRBV28	-	few	TRBJ2-1	TGTGCCAGCAGTTTACTACAGGAGTACAATGAGCAGTTCTTC	CASSLLQEYNEQFF
TRBV7-2	TRBD1	-	TRBJ2-7	TGTGCCAGCAGATCGACCGGGACAGGGTCCTACGAGCAGTACTTC	CASRSTGTGSYEQYF
TRBV20-1	-	-	TRBJ2-5	TGCAGTGCTAGAGTATCAGGGCTCCAAGAGACCCAGTACTTC	CSARVSGLQETQYF
TRBV7-9	TRBD1	-	TRBJ2-1	TGTGCCAGCAGCATTGTCCGGGACAGGGTCAATGAGCAGTTCTTC	CASSIVRDRVNEQFF
TRBV28	-	-	TRBJ2-7	TGTGCCAGCGGGAACAGGGTGCCCTACGAGCAGTACTTC	CASGNRVPYEQYF
TRBV27	-	-	TRBJ1-5	TGTGCCAGCAGTCCCCGGACGGGGCCCCAGCATTTT	CASSPRTGPQHF
TRBV20-1	-	-	TRBJ2-3	TGCAGTGCGCAATTAACTGGACGCACAGATACGCAGTATTTT	CSAQLTGRTDTQYF
TRBV20-1	TRBD1	-	TRBJ2-4	TGCAGTGTTAAAACCGGGACAGACTTTAACATTCAGTACTTC	CSVKTGTDFNIQYF
TRBV20-1	-	few	TRBJ2-5	TGCAGTGCTAGAATCGGAGGGCCTAGGGAGACCCAGTACTTC	CSARIGGPRETQYF
TRBV20-1	-	-	TRBJ1-6	TGCATTGCAAGACAAGCGGGTCCACCCCTCCACTTT	CIARQAGPPLHF
TRBV10-3	TRBD2	-	TRBJ2-1	TGTGCCATCAGTGAGTCGCGACGGAGCGGGGGTGATGAGCAGTTCTTC	CAISESRRSGGDEQFF
TRBV27	-	-	TRBJ2-1	TGTGCCAGCAGTTTAACATGGGTAATGGGATACAATGAGCAGTTCTTC	CASSLTWVMGYNEQFF
TRBV5-1	TRBD2	-	TRBJ2-7	TGCGCCAGCAGCTTCCGGGCGGGAGAATACGAGCAGTACTTC	CASSFRAGEYEQYF
TRBV10-3	-	few	TRBJ2-3	TGTGCCACTCGACAGAGTAGCACAGATACGCAGTATTTT	CATRQSSTDTQYF
TRBV12-3/TRBV12-4	TRBD2	-	TRBJ2-2	TGTGCCAGCAGTTTCCGGCTAGCGGAGAACCCTTTAACGAACACCGGGGAGCTGTTTTTT	CASSFRLAENPLTNTGELFF
TRBV5-1	TRBD1	few	TRBJ1-5	TGCGCCAGCAGCATAAACAGGGGTCAGCCCCAGCATTTT	CASSINRGQPQHF
TRBV7-9	TRBD2	once	TRBJ2-1	TGTGCCAGCAGGACGGGACTATCGCGAGAGCAGTTCTTC	CASRTGLSREQFF
TRBV4-1	-	-	TRBJ2-5	TGCGCCAGCAGCCCATGGACGCGGGAGACCCAGTACTTC	CASSPWTRETQYF
TRBV12-3/TRBV12-4	TRBD2	few	TRBJ2-7	TGTGCCAGCAGCCCCTTAGGGCTAGCGGGAGTTGCCGAGCAGTACTTC	CASSPLGLAGVAEQYF
TRBV6-6	-	few	TRBJ1-2	TGTGCCAGCAGAGACAGGCACTCTGGCTACACCTTC	CASRDRHSGYTF
TRBV12-3/TRBV12-4	-	-	TRBJ2-4	TGTGCCAGCAGTTGGGACTCAAACATTCAGTACTTC	CASSWDSNIQYF
TRBV24-1	-	once	TRBJ1-4	TGTGCCACCAGTGGTAACAGCGAGATAGGTGAAAAACTGTTTTTT	CATSGNSEIGEKLFF
TRBV5-1	-	few	TRBJ2-1	TGCGCCAGCAGTTCCCTGTCAGTCTACAATGAGCAGTTCTTC	CASSSLSVYNEQFF
TRBV12-3/TRBV12-4	-	-	TRBJ2-1	TGTGCCAGCAAGGGAGCTGGAGAGCAGTTCTTC	CASKGAGEQFF
TRBV7-8	TRBD2	few	TRBJ2-7	TGTGCCAGCAGCCCCCTAGCGGGAGATCTGGGACGTGGCTCCTACGAGCAGTACTTC	CASSPLAGDLGRGSYEQYF
TRBV27	TRBD2	-	TRBJ2-7	TGTGCCAGCAGTTTAAAATTCGCGGGAGGGCTTGACGAGCAGTACTTC	CASSLKFAGGLDEQYF
TRBV12-3/TRBV12-4	TRBD1	-	TRBJ1-1	TGTGCCAGCAGATCGACAGGGGTAAGAACTGAAGCTTTCTTT	CASRSTGVRTEAFF
TRBV5-5	TRBD2	many	TRBJ2-5	TGTGCCAGCAGCTTGGGGGCGGGAGTGCACCAAGAGACCCAGTACTTC	CASSLGAGVHQETQYF
TRBV5-1	-	-	TRBJ2-4	TGCGCCAGCAGCTTGGATCTGGCAGGACTAGCCAAAAACATTCAGTACTTC	CASSLDLAGLAKNIQYF
TRBV27	-	-	TRBJ2-1	TGTGCCAGCAGTTTATTGAGTAGGAACAATGAGCAGTTCTTC	CASSLLSRNNEQFF
TRBV20-1	-	few	TRBJ1-1	TGCAGTGCCCGAGACAGGATGAACACTGAAGCTTTCTTT	CSARDRMNTEAFF
TRBV5-1	TRBD2	few	TRBJ2-5	TGCGCCAGCAGTCGAGGTGGTACTAGCGGGAGTAAGACCCAGTACTTC	CASSRGGTSGSKTQYF
TRBV5-1	-	few	TRBJ2-5	TGCGCCAGCAGCTTTTCGGCACCCCAAGAGACCCAGTACTTC	CASSFSAPQETQYF
TRBV20-1	-	-	TRBJ2-4	TGCAGTGCTAGTTTCCCGGGACTCGGCAAAAACATTCAGTACTTC	CSASFPGLGKNIQYF
TRBV20-1	TRBD1	-	TRBJ2-7	TGCAGTGCCCGGCCGGGACAGGGCTTTTCAACTTACGAGCAGTACTTC	CSARPGQGFSTYEQYF
TRBV7-7	TRBD1	few	TRBJ2-1	TGTGCCAGCAGCTTCGACAGGGAGAATGAGCAGTTCTTC	CASSFDRENEQFF
TRBV11-2	-	-	TRBJ2-5	TGTGCCAGCAGCTTAACACTAGCTAGGGGCTGGGAGACCCAGTACTTC	CASSLTLARGWETQYF
TRBV20-1	-	-	TRBJ1-5	TGCAGTGCTCCTGACAGCGGCAACAATCAGCCCCAGCATTTT	CSAPDSGNNQPQHF
TRBV6-1	-	-	TRBJ2-3	TGTGCCACCGCAGATACGCAGTATTTT	CATADTQYF
TRBV20-1	-	-	TRBJ2-1	TGCAGTGCTAGAGACGGTAGCCCCTACAATGAGCAGTTCTTC	CSARDGSPYNEQFF
TRBV29-1	TRBD2	-	TRBJ2-1	TGCAGCGTTGAGGGTAGACTAGCGGGGTACAATGAGCAGTTCTTC	CSVEGRLAGYNEQFF
TRBV5-1	-	-	TRBJ2-1	TGCGCCAGCAGCCATGGCCGGGACTTTAAGAATGAGCAGTTCTTC	CASSHGRDFKNEQFF
TRBV19	-	-	TRBJ1-2	TGTGCCAGTAGTACCCATAGGATGATGATCTATGGCTACACCTTC	CASSTHRMMIYGYTF